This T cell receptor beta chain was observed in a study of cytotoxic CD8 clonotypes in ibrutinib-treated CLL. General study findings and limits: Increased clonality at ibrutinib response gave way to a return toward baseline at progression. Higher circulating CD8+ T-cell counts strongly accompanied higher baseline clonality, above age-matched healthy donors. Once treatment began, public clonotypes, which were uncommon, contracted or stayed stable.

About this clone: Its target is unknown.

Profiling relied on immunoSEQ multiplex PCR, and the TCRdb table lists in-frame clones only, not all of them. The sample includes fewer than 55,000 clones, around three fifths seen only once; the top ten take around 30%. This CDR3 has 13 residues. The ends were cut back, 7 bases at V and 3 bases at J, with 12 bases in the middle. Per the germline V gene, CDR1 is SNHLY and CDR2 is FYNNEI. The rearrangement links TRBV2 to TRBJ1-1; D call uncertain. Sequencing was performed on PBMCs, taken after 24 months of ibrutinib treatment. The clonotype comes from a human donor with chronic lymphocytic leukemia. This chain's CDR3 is CASTVLPDTEAFF. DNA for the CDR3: TGTGCCAGCACTGTCCTTCCCGACACTGAAGCTTTCTTT. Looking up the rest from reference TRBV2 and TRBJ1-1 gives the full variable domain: EPEVTQTPSHQVTQMGQEVILRCVPISNHLYFYWYRQILGQKVEFLVSFYNNEISEKSEIFDDQFSVERPDGSNFTLKIRSTKLEDSAMYFCASTVLPDTEAFFGQGTRLTVV.